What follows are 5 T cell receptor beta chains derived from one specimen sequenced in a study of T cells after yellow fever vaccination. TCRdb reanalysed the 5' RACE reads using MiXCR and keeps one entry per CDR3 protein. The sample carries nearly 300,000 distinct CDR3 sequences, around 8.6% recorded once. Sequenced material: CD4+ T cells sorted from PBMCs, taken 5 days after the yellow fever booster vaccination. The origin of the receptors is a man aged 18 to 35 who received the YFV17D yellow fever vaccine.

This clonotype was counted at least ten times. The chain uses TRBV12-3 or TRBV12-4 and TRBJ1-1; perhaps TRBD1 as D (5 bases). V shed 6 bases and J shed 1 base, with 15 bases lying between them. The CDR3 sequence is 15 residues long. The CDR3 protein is CASSPGPGGNTEAFF. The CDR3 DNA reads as TGTGCCAGCAGCCCCGGCCCGGGGGGGAACACTGAAGCTTTCTTT.

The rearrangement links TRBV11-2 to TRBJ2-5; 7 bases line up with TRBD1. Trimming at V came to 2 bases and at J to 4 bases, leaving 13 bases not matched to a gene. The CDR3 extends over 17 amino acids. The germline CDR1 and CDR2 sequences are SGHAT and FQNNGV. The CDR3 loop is CASSLPRQGSVRETQYF. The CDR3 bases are TGTGCCAGCAGCTTACCCCGACAGGGTAGCGTTCGAGAGACCCAGTACTTC.

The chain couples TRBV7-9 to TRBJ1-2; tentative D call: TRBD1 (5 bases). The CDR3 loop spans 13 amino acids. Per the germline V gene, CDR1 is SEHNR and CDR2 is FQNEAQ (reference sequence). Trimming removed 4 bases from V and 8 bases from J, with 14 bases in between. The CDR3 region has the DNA TGTGCCAGCAGCTCCTCACAGGCGACGGGCTACACCTTC. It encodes CASSSSQATGYTF.

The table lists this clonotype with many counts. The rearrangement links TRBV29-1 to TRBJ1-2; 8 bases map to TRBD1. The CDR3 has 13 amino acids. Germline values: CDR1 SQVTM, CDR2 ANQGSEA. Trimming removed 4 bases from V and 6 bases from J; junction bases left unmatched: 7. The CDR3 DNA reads TGCAGCGTTGCCCCGGACAGGGAGGATGGCTACACCTTC. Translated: CSVAPDREDGYTF.

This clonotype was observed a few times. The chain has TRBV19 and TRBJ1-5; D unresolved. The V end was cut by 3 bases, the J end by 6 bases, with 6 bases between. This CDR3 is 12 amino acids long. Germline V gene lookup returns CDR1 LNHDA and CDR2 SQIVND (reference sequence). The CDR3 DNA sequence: TGTGCCAGTAGTATTCCAGGTCAGCCCCAGCATTTT. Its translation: CASSIPGQPQHF.